These 30 T cell receptor beta chains share one sample of origin, sequenced in a study of tumor and adjacent non-tumor tissue in lung cancer. RNA was extracted from bulk tissue without any cell sorting. This non-tumor lung sample came from over 3 cm beyond the tumor edge. Three rounds of nested PCR, following a modified ARM-PCR protocol, produced the TCRbeta library. TCRdb recomputed calls from the multiplex PCR reads with MiXCR, one row per CDR3 protein. The sample has 52,000 or so distinct CDR3 sequences, 74% seen once. Sequenced input: distant non-tumor lung tissue. All receptors derive from an older woman with non-small cell lung cancer.

This clonotype appeared a single time. With a much larger clone just one base away, this may be a read error. This chain joins TRBV5-1 and TRBJ2-5; the D is unclear. V was pared by 6 bases and J by 1 base, with 13 bases between. From germline, CDR1 is SGHRS and CDR2 YFSETQ. CDR3 length equals 14 residues. The CDR3: CASNPSKVQETQYF. For the CDR3, the DNA is TGCGCCAGCAACCCGTCTAAGGTCCAAGAGACCCAGTACTTC.

The table lists this clonotype with a few counts. Because it lacks the conserved phenylalanine or tryptophan at the end, this CDR3 is likely a read error. No DNA is shown, since the ends of the CDR3 on it are uncertain; the CDR3 is the one TCRdb lists. The chain recombines TRBV29-1 with TRBJ2-3; the tabulated D call, TRBD1, remains unverified against the DNA. The CDR3 is made up of 15 amino acids, end residues included. Germline V gene sequence: CDR1 SQVTM, CDR2 ANQGSEA. Here the CDR3 reads CSVERGQASTDTQYL.

As concerns this clonotype: The conserved final phenylalanine or tryptophan is absent from the CDR3, which likely points to a read error. The genes are TRBV12-3 or TRBV12-4 and TRBJ2-3; a weak D match, TRBD2 (5 bases). The CDR3 has 15 amino acids. V was trimmed by 6 bases and J by 3 bases, leaving 16 bases between them. This CDR3 is CASSLEAAITDTQYS. Written as DNA, the CDR3 is TGTGCCAGCAGCTTGGAGGCGGCGATTACAGATACGCAGTATTCT.

A note on this clonotype: A much larger clone lies one base from this, so it may be a read error. V gene TRBV24-1 combines with J gene TRBJ2-5; TRBD1 aligns across 8 bases. This CDR3 spans 18 amino acids. Germline CDR1 is KGHDR and CDR2 is SFDVKD. The J segment lost 4 bases and the V segment lost 4 bases, leaving 16 bases of the junction unmatched. The CDR3 nucleotides are TGTGCCACCAGTGAGGTAACAGGGGGGAAGCAGCCAGGAGAGACCCAGTACTTC. The encoded protein is CATSEVTGGKQPGETQYF.

This clonotype was counted between two and nine times. This CDR3 fails to terminate in the conserved phenylalanine or tryptophan, so it likely reflects a read error. The chain links TRBV18 to TRBJ1-4, with TRBD1 matching 8 bases. With 6 bases clipped from V and 8 bases from J, the junction kept 8 bases outside the gene matches. CDR3 length: 14 amino acids. Per germline, CDR1 KGHSH and CDR2 LQKENI. In DNA form, the CDR3 reads TGTGCCAGCTCTCAAGGACAGGGAGGCGAAAAACTGTTTCTT. The encoded protein is CASSQGQGGEKLFL.

Concerning this clonotype: As the CDR3 is not closed by the conserved phenylalanine or tryptophan, this likely results from a read error. The gene calls are TRBV12-3 or TRBV12-4 and TRBJ1-1; D is ambiguous. The length of the CDR3 is 14 residues. V lost 8 bases to trimming and J lost 1 base, with 14 bases between them. The CDR3 region is CASAPRPENTEAFL. DNA of the CDR3: TGTGCCAGCGCGCCGCGCCCGGAGAACACTGAAGCTTTCCTT.

Of note for this clonotype: A junction end diverges from the germline sequence, so it may reflect a read error. The J gene is TRBJ1-3, the V gene TRBV28; D is unresolved. The germline CDR1 and CDR2 sequences are MDHEN and SYDVKM. The CDR3 runs to 14 residues. The CDR3 region is CASSSLRWRNTVYF. Here the CDR3 DNA reads TGTGCCAGCAGTTCTCTCAGGTGGCGAAACACCGTATATTTT.

On this clonotype: An end of the junction differs from the germline gene, which may be a read error. The chain combines TRBV6-5 with TRBJ2-1; 7 positions agree with TRBD2. CDR1 MNHEY and CDR2 SVGAGI come from the germline V gene. The CDR3 spans 17 residues. The CDR3 sequence: CASSCSVSSGPYNEQFF. CDR3 nucleotides: TGTGCCAGCAGTTGCTCGGTCTCTAGCGGTCCCTACAATGAGCAGTTTTTC.

This chain links TRBV4-2 with TRBJ1-5; no clear D gene. This CDR3 is 17 amino acids long. Looked up from germline, CDR1 is LGHNA and CDR2 is YNFKEQ. Trimming pared 0 bases from V and 9 bases from J, leaving 21 bases between. The CDR3 reads CASSQDLPGYSNWPQHF. The CDR3 bases are TGTGCCAGCAGCCAAGATCTTCCCGGGTATAGCAATTGGCCCCAGCATTTT.

This clonotype was picked up many times. This chain joins TRBV4-1 and TRBJ1-1; 10 bases agree with TRBD1. CDR1 is MGHRA and CDR2 is YSYEKL in the germline V gene. The CDR3 has 16 residues. The ends lost 3 bases at V and 5 bases at J; junction bases unmatched: 9. Here the CDR3 DNA reads TGCGCCAGCAGCCATATACCGACAGGGGGCTTTACTGAAGCTTTCTTT. Protein sequence: CASSHIPTGGFTEAFF.

About this clonotype: A much larger clone lies a single base off, so this may be a read error. CDR3 region: CASSQGTASVYEQYF. As DNA, the CDR3 is TGCGCCAGCAGCCAAGGTACAGCCTCCGTCTACGAGCAGTACTTC. The chain employs TRBV4-3 and TRBJ2-7; D is undetermined. Germline lookup yields CDR1 LGHNA and CDR2 YSLEER. Between the trimmed V and J ends, which lost 1 base and 3 bases, there was a span of 13 bases. The CDR3 is made up of 15 amino acids.

Details on this clonotype: The junction shows a germline mismatch at one end, possibly a read error. The chain uses TRBV6-2 or TRBV6-3 and TRBJ2-7; D may be TRBD1 or TRBD2 (5 bases each). This CDR3 is built from 13 residues. Germline-derived CDR1 and CDR2 are MNHEY and SVGEGT. CDR3 DNA: TGTGCCAGCGGCCGGGACCCCGGGAACGAACAGTACTTC. Translating gives CASGRDPGNEQYF.

CDR3 loop: CASSYTGSSGGSRADTQYF. CDR3 DNA sequence: TGTGCCAGCAGTTACACGGGTTCTAGCGGGGGATCTAGAGCAGATACGCAGTATTTT. The chain uses TRBV6-5 and TRBJ2-3; 10 bases match TRBD2. J lost 4 bases, V lost 2 bases, and 15 bases had no gene match. The CDR3 totals 19 residues. In germline, CDR1 is MNHEY, CDR2 SVGAGI.

As for this clonotype: A clone one base away is much larger, so this may be a read error. It is likely a read error, because the conserved phenylalanine at the end of the CDR3 is missing. It is unclear where the CDR3 begins or ends on the DNA, so no DNA is shown, and the CDR3 is as TCRdb lists it. V gene TRBV5-4 combines with J gene TRBJ1-1; TRBD1 is the table's D call and was not checked against the DNA. The CDR3 length is 14 residues, termini included. CDR1 SGHNT and CDR2 YYREEE come from the germline V gene (reference sequence). The CDR3 loop reads CASSFIPRGTEASL.

This chain connects TRBV6-2 or TRBV6-3 to TRBJ2-2; no clear D gene. Trimming shortened V by 9 bases and J by 2 bases, and 13 bases separated the two germline ends. The CDR3 runs to 14 residues. From germline, CDR1 is MNHEY and CDR2 SVGEGT. CDR3 loop: CASNFSANTGELFF. The CDR3 bases are TGTGCCAGTAATTTCTCCGCAAACACCGGGGAGCTGTTTTTT.

On this clonotype itself: A much larger clone is a single base away; this may be a read error. A read error is likely, as this CDR3 ends without the conserved phenylalanine or tryptophan. The gene calls are TRBV30 and TRBJ1-2; unclear D gene. The CDR3 is made up of 10 amino acids. V was pared by 2 bases and J by 5 bases, with 3 bases between. The germline CDR1 and CDR2 sequences are GTSNPN and SVGIG (reference sequence). The CDR3 DNA sequence: TGTGCCTGGAGTTCGTATGGCTACACCTTA. Residues: CAWSSYGYTL.

This sequence joins TRBV5-1 and TRBJ2-2, with TRBD1 as a possible D gene (6 bases). This CDR3 is built from 14 residues. Germline lookup yields CDR1 SGHRS and CDR2 YFSETQ. The V and J ends lost 7 bases and 4 bases respectively, with 14 bases between them. CDR3 protein: CASSAGDTTGELFF. The CDR3 nucleotides are TGCGCCAGCTCGGCAGGGGATACCACCGGGGAGCTGTTTTTT. Together with reference TRBV5-1 and TRBJ2-2, the CDR3 gives the full variable domain: KAGVTQTPRYLIKTRGQQVTLSCSPISGHRSVSWYQQTPGQGLQFLFEYFSETQRNKGNFPGRFSGRQFSNSRSEMNVSTLELGDSALYLCASSAGDTTGELFFGEGSRLTVL.

A note on this clonotype: Germline is not matched at one junction end, which may reflect a read error. The V and J genes are TRBV6-1 and TRBJ2-3; TRBD2 aligns across 8 bases. The CDR3 is made up of 16 amino acids. Germline CDR1 MNHNS, CDR2 SASEGT. CDR3 DNA sequence: TGTGCCAGCAGTGAATCATCAGCGGGAGTGAGGGATACGCAGTATTTC. It is translated as CASSESSAGVRDTQYF.

This clonotype is categorized as large. This chain joins TRBV29-1 and TRBJ2-4; 8 bases align to TRBD1. With 5 bases clipped from V and 7 bases from J, the junction kept 4 bases outside the gene matches. The CDR3 consists of 12 residues. Germline CDR1 reads SQVTM; CDR2 reads ANQGSEA. CDR3 nucleotides: TGCAGCGTTACCAGGGGGCTGAACATTCAGTACTTC. Protein: CSVTRGLNIQYF.

A note on this clonotype: A read error may explain this, as a much larger clone is one base away. The chain has TRBV5-1 and TRBJ2-3; 15 nucleotides match TRBD2. CDR3 length: 17 amino acids. CDR1 is SGHRS, CDR2 YFSETQ, per germline. This CDR3 is CAISWTSGRVSTDTQYF. The CDR3 bases are TGCGCCATCAGCTGGACTAGCGGGAGGGTATCAACAGATACGCAGTATTTT.

Notes on this clonotype: One junction end disagrees with the germline gene, perhaps due to a read error. The chain has TRBV12-3 or TRBV12-4 and TRBJ1-2; 8 positions agree with TRBD1. The CDR3 runs 13 residues. CDR3 region: CASSGDRGYGYIF. DNA for the CDR3: TGTGCCAGCAGCGGAGACAGGGGCTATGGCTACATTTTC.

To note about this clonotype: The junction differs from germline at one of its ends, possibly a read error. In nucleotides, the CDR3 is TGTGCCAGTAGTTTTGGGGCCTTTCACACCGGGGAGCCGTTTTTT. Translating gives CASSFGAFHTGEPFF. The rearrangement joins TRBV6-6 to TRBJ2-2, with D possibly called TRBD1 or TRBD2 (5 bases each). This CDR3 has 15 amino acids. Looked up from germline, CDR1 is MNHNY and CDR2 is SVGAGI (reference sequence).

The chain recombines TRBV7-6 with TRBJ1-4; D unresolved. The CDR3 is 14 residues long. Germline-derived CDR1 and CDR2 are SGHVS and FNYEAQ. V shed 10 bases and J shed 4 bases, with 16 bases lying between them. CDR3 sequence (DNA): TGTGCCATCCGCTTAAGTTCCTTTAATGAAAAACTGTTTTTT. Amino acid sequence: CAIRLSSFNEKLFF.

To note about this clonotype: One end of the junction fails to match germline, which may point to a read error. As DNA, the CDR3 is TGTGCCAGTACCGGGGAGGGAAATTCATCCCTTCACTTT. It is translated as CASTGEGNSSLHF. The chain links TRBV6-1 to TRBJ1-6; unclear D gene. The CDR3 runs 13 residues. CDR1 is MNHNS and CDR2 is SASEGT in the germline V gene.

Only one count was recorded for this clonotype. The conserved final phenylalanine or tryptophan is absent from the CDR3, which likely points to a read error. The chain carries TRBV11-3 and TRBJ2-1, with 10 bases that match TRBD1. This CDR3 region has 15 residues. The V gene's germline CDR1 is SGHNT and CDR2 YENEEA. CDR3 DNA: TGTGCTAGCAGCTTGGACAGGGGGGTCTACAATGAGCAGTTCTCC. Translated, it gives CASSLDRGVYNEQFS.

This clonotype was seen once. The rearrangement links TRBV6-2 or TRBV6-3 to TRBJ2-7; maybe TRBD1 (5 bases). The CDR3 runs 13 residues. The ends were cut back, 11 bases at V and 2 bases at J, with 16 bases in the middle. Germline V gene sequence: CDR1 MNHEY, CDR2 SVGEGT. CDR3 amino acids: CALPRATAYEQYF. The CDR3 region has the DNA TGTGCCTTACCACGCGCGACAGCCTACGAGCAGTACTTC.

A word on this clonotype: It may be a read error: a sequence one base away is much more abundant. V gene TRBV11-2 combines with J gene TRBJ2-2; 10 bases line up with TRBD1. The CDR3 has 16 amino acids. Germline CDR1 is SGHAT and CDR2 is FQNNGV. CDR3 residues: CANSHPDRGWTGELFF. The CDR3, as DNA: TGTGCCAACAGCCACCCGGACAGGGGGTGGACCGGGGAGCTGTTTTTT.

Within the sample, this clonotype is medium-sized. This chain uses TRBV11-1 with TRBJ1-1, with D unresolved. CDR3 size: 13 residues. CDR1 and CDR2 (germline): SGHAT, FQDESV (reference sequence). V was shortened by 5 bases and J by 6 bases, with 13 bases between the two germline ends. CDR3 sequence (DNA): TGTGCCAGCAGCCGATTGGGCGGTGCTGAAGCTTTCTTT. This codes for CASSRLGGAEAFF.

Remarks on this clonotype: The conserved phenylalanine or tryptophan is not found at the CDR3 terminus, so this likely reflects a read error. No DNA is shown, since the ends of the CDR3 on it are uncertain; the CDR3 is the one TCRdb lists. The genes are TRBV29-1 and TRBJ2-2; TRBD2 is the table's D call, not checked against the DNA. The CDR3 extends over 13 residues, inclusive of both ends. Germline-derived CDR1 and CDR2 are SQVTM and ANQGSEA. The CDR3 loop is CSVLEGPGGELFL.

Note on this clonotype: Germline is not matched at one junction end, which may reflect a read error. The rearrangement uses TRBV4-3 and TRBJ1-6; D is uncertain. This CDR3 spans 15 amino acids. The V gene's germline CDR1 is LGHNA and CDR2 YSLEER. The CDR3 sequence is CACSPGRLINPPLHF. The CDR3 region has the DNA TGCGCCTGCAGCCCGGGCCGGCTGATTAATCCACCCCTCCACTTT.